Presented here are 23 T cell receptor beta chains from one specimen sequenced in a study of STAT5B mutations in CD4+ large granular lymphocyte leukemia. TCRdb keeps only in-frame clones here, not all; method: immunoSEQ multiplex PCR. The data contain some 40,000 clones, roughly 76% of them seen just once; the ten biggest clones take up about 3.6%. The source material was CD4+ T cells from blood buffy coats. The source of these receptors is a human donor in good health.

The J gene is TRBJ2-1, the V gene TRBV2, with 8 bases lining up with TRBD1. Germline V CDR1 and CDR2: SNHLY, FYNNEI. The CDR3 is made up of 12 amino acids. Trimming took 8 bases from V and 5 from J; bases not matched to a gene: 2. CDR3 coding DNA: TGTGCCAGCGGACAGGGCCACAATGAGCAGTTCTTC. It encodes CASGQGHNEQFF.

The chain couples TRBV5-1 to TRBJ1-5, with 11 bases lining up with TRBD1. Losses at the gene ends were 2 bases for V and 4 bases for J; bases not matched to a gene: 2. This CDR3 comprises 15 residues. Germline lookup yields CDR1 SGHRS and CDR2 YFSETQ. The CDR3 DNA follows: TGCGCCAGCAGCTTCGGGACAGGGGGTAATCAGCCCCAGCATTTT. Amino acid sequence: CASSFGTGGNQPQHF.

The chain recombines TRBV7-9 with TRBJ1-4, with 8 bases fitting TRBD1. V lost 5 bases to trimming and J lost 2 bases; unmatched junction nucleotides: 4. CDR3 length: 15 amino acids. Germline CDR1 and CDR2: SEHNR and FQNEAQ (reference sequence). The CDR3: CASSAGGATNEKLFF. For the CDR3, the DNA is TGTGCCAGCAGCGCAGGGGGCGCGACTAATGAAAAACTGTTTTTT.

This rearrangement joins TRBV5-3 to TRBJ2-1, with a weak D call TRBD1 (5 bases). TRBV5-3 is known as an ORF, though its function is uncertain. Between the trimmed V and J ends, which lost 5 bases and 7 bases, there was a span of 13 bases. There are 13 residues in the CDR3. This chain's CDR3 is CARSVGHLNEQFF. The DNA of the CDR3 is TGTGCCAGAAGTGTCGGACATTTGAATGAGCAGTTCTTC.

V usage is TRBV5-6 and J usage is TRBJ2-7; 9 nucleotides align to TRBD1. Looked up from germline, CDR1 is SGHDT and CDR2 is YYEEEE. The V gene end was trimmed by 2 bases and the J gene end by 5 bases; junction bases not matched to a gene: 14. The CDR3 totals 17 residues. The CDR3 region has the DNA TGTGCCAGCAGCTTCTTCCCCTCCGGGACAGGGATCCACGAGCAGTACTTC. Encoded protein: CASSFFPSGTGIHEQYF.

The chain is built from TRBV19 and TRBJ1-3, with D maybe TRBD1 (6 bases). Germline values: CDR1 LNHDA, CDR2 SQIVND (reference sequence). The CDR3 length is 15 residues. Trimming stripped 4 bases from V and 4 bases from J, with 14 bases between. CDR3 protein: CASSTNRVEGNTIYF. CDR3 nucleotides: TGTGCCAGTAGTACCAACAGGGTTGAAGGAAACACCATATATTTT.

The V call is TRBV6-5, the J call TRBJ1-2; no clear D gene. This CDR3 is built from 14 residues. V lost 4 bases to trimming and J lost 4 bases, with 13 bases between them. Per germline, CDR1 MNHEY and CDR2 SVGAGI. For the CDR3, the DNA is TGTGCCAGCAGTTCCCTTTGGGCAGCCTATGGCTACACCTTC. This sequence encodes CASSSLWAAYGYTF.

This rearrangement joins TRBV9 to TRBJ1-2; no clear D. The CDR3 spans 13 residues. V dropped 3 bases and J dropped 5 bases, with 11 bases sitting between them. The germline CDR1 and CDR2 sequences are SGDLS and YYNGEE. The CDR3 nucleotides are TGTGCCAGCAGCGCGGGAGGGTTTTATGGCTACACCTTC. Translating it yields CASSAGGFYGYTF.

This chain uses TRBV9 with TRBJ2-1; D is possibly TRBD2 (5 bases). Germline V CDR1 and CDR2: SGDLS, YYNGEE. Trimming shortened V by 5 bases and J by 4 bases, and 10 bases separated the two germline ends. This CDR3 comprises 13 residues. The CDR3 DNA reads TGTGCCAGCAGTCTAGCTATGTACAATGAGCAGTTCTTC. It is translated as CASSLAMYNEQFF.

The chain is built from TRBV19 and TRBJ2-7; the D gene could be TRBD1 or TRBD2 (5 bases each). V was trimmed by 5 bases and J by 0 bases, leaving 14 bases between them. The CDR3 loop spans 15 amino acids. Germline V gene lookup returns CDR1 LNHDA and CDR2 SQIVND (reference sequence). In DNA, the CDR3 is TGTGCCAGTAGTGTCGCCGGGACGGTCTCCTACGAGCAGTACTTC. It is translated as CASSVAGTVSYEQYF.

The rearrangement links TRBV5-1 to TRBJ2-7, with TRBD1 identical over 7 bases. CDR1 and CDR2 (germline): SGHRS, YFSETQ. This CDR3 region has 16 residues. V shed 0 bases, J shed 3 bases, and the junction held 9 bases outside the gene matches. The CDR3 coding sequence is TGCGCCAGCAGCTTGGTAGGGGACAGCCTTCTCTACGAGCAGTACTTC. Translating it yields CASSLVGDSLLYEQYF.

This clone turned up a few times. V gene TRBV2 combines with J gene TRBJ2-2; D may be TRBD2 (5 bases). The germline V gene encodes CDR1 SNHLY and CDR2 FYNNEI. There are 11 residues in the CDR3. Trimming removed 6 bases from V and 7 bases from J, with 6 bases in between. The chain's CDR3 is CASRRDGELFF. CDR3 nucleotide sequence: TGTGCCAGCAGGAGGGACGGGGAGCTGTTTTTT.

This clone has more than one count but fewer than ten. The V call is TRBV5-1, the J call TRBJ1-4, with no clear D. V was shortened by 0 bases and J by 0 bases, with 6 bases between the two germline ends. The CDR3 is 15 amino acids. Germline-derived CDR1 and CDR2 are SGHRS and YFSETQ. The CDR3 here is CASSLALATNEKLFF. The CDR3 nucleotides read TGCGCCAGCAGCTTGGCTCTGGCAACTAATGAAAAACTGTTTTTT.

The chain employs TRBV9 and TRBJ1-4; no reliable D call. Trimming pared 2 bases from V and 8 bases from J, leaving 13 bases between. Per the germline V gene, CDR1 is SGDLS and CDR2 is YYNGEE. The CDR3 has 14 amino acids. The CDR3 reads CASSVHDLGEKLFF. CDR3 nucleotides: TGTGCCAGCAGCGTCCATGACCTGGGGGAAAAACTGTTTTTT.

This clone was seen just once. This rearrangement joins TRBV7-2 to TRBJ2-7, with 12 bases identical to TRBD2. This CDR3 is 16 amino acids long. With 5 bases clipped from V and 3 bases from J, the junction kept 8 bases outside the gene matches. Per germline, CDR1 SGHTA and CDR2 FQGNSA. CDR3 residues: CASSISSSGGVYEQYF. In nucleotides, the CDR3 is TGTGCCAGCAGCATATCTTCTAGCGGGGGGGTCTACGAGCAGTACTTC.

The gene calls are TRBV6-5 and TRBJ1-2, with 7 bases lining up with TRBD1. The germline CDR1 and CDR2 sequences are MNHEY and SVGAGI. The CDR3 is made up of 14 amino acids. Trimming cost V 8 bases and J 5 bases; bases outside gene matches: 11. The CDR3 here is CASAPSGTVYGYTF. As DNA, the CDR3 is TGTGCCAGCGCCCCCTCGGGGACAGTTTATGGCTACACCTTC.

This chain connects TRBV7-6 to TRBJ2-1; TRBD2 agrees at 16 bases. V lost 5 bases to trimming and J lost 7 bases; unmatched junction nucleotides: 8. This CDR3 is built from 17 residues. Germline values: CDR1 SGHVS, CDR2 FNYEAQ. The chain's CDR3 is CASSPGTSGGARNEQFF. DNA for the CDR3: TGTGCCAGCAGCCCAGGGACTAGCGGGGGGGCCAGGAATGAGCAGTTCTTC.

This clone showed up just once. The chain combines TRBV30 with TRBJ1-3, with TRBD1 as a possible D gene (6 bases). The CDR3 spans 13 residues. Per germline, CDR1 GTSNPN and CDR2 SVGIG (reference sequence). The V and J ends lost 2 bases and 8 bases respectively, with 13 bases between them. The CDR3 protein is CAWSLTGRDTIYF. The CDR3 bases are TGTGCCTGGAGTTTAACAGGGCGGGACACCATATATTTT.

The rearrangement uses TRBV5-1 and TRBJ1-2; 8 positions agree with TRBD1. Germline assignment: CDR1 SGHRS and CDR2 YFSETQ. The CDR3 covers 14 residues. With 4 bases clipped from V and 8 bases from J, the junction kept 10 bases outside the gene matches. The CDR3 nucleotides read TGCGCCAGCAGCCGGGACAGGCCGGAGGGAGGCTACACCTTC. Residues: CASSRDRPEGGYTF.

V usage is TRBV4-2 and J usage is TRBJ2-1; tentatively, D is TRBD1 or TRBD2 (5 bases each). Germline CDR1 LGHNA, CDR2 YNFKEQ. Trimming removed 0 bases at V and 1 base at J, with 13 bases between. This CDR3 region has 17 residues. The CDR3: CASSQDRGGSSYNEQFF. The CDR3 DNA reads TGTGCCAGCAGCCAAGATCGTGGGGGAAGTTCCTACAATGAGCAGTTCTTC.

This clone was found once. V usage is TRBV9 and J usage is TRBJ2-7, with D unresolved. Germline V gives CDR1 SGDLS, CDR2 YYNGEE. The V and J ends lost 0 bases and 5 bases respectively, with 9 bases between them. This CDR3 contains 13 residues. The CDR3: CASSVGLVNEQYF. The CDR3 DNA follows: TGTGCCAGCAGCGTAGGTCTGGTTAACGAGCAGTACTTC. Full variable domain (missing parts from reference TRBV9 and TRBJ2-7): DSGVTQTPKHLITATGQRVTLRCSPRSGDLSVYWYQQSLDQGLQFLIQYYNGEERAKGNILERFSAQQFPDLHSELNLSSLELGDSALYFCASSVGLVNEQYFGPGTRLTVT.

A few counts support this clone. The chain carries TRBV5-5 and TRBJ1-5; D remains ambiguous. The CDR3 sequence is 13 residues long. Trimming took 1 base from V and 5 from J, leaving 7 bases between them. Germline V gives CDR1 SGHKS, CDR2 YYEKEE (reference sequence). The DNA for the CDR3 is TGTGCCAGCAGCTTGTACGGTGATCAGCCCCAGCATTTT. Its protein product is CASSLYGDQPQHF.

This clone was recorded only once. The rearrangement links TRBV4-3 to TRBJ1-2; 7 bases agree with TRBD1. The CDR3 is 15 residues long. Trimming at V came to 4 bases and at J to 2 bases, leaving 7 bases not matched to a gene. Germline V gives CDR1 LGHNA, CDR2 YSLEER. The CDR3 loop is CASSPGQIQNYGYTF. CDR3 nucleotide sequence: TGCGCCAGCAGCCCGGGACAGATACAAAACTATGGCTACACCTTC.